Included here is one T cell receptor (beta chain) sequence, with context. Antigen: not known. Losses at the gene ends were 5 bases for V and 13 bases for J; bases not matched to a gene: 19. This CDR3 region has 16 residues. The germline V gene has CDR1 SGHTA and CDR2 FQGNSA. The data originate from a study of shared clonotypes between healthy human individuals. Points from the study as a whole: Larger estimated richness was generally recorded for naive subsets relative to memory subsets.

Assay used: immunoSEQ multiplex PCR; TCRdb lists only in-frame clones, some missing. The data hold about 1.1 million clones, with about four fifths observed a single time. Sequencing was done on a sample of memory CD4+ T cells from PBMCs. Indicated subset: CD45RA-negative fraction. The chain has TRBV7-2 and TRBJ2-1; 8 bases are a match to TRBD2. The receptor was isolated from a man aged 18 to 29 in good health. Some clones in this sample may be carry-over from other donors' samples. For the CDR3, the DNA is TGTGCCAGCAGCCCCATCTACAGAGGGAGCGGGAGTGGACAGTTCTTC. Protein: CASSPIYRGSGSGQFF.